The present entry profiles one T cell receptor (beta chain) with its context. These data originate in a study of blood T cell repertoires in COVID-19. Overall study: Spain, Italy and the United States supplied samples that represented acute and convalescent COVID-19. In each case, the material was cDNA or gDNA derived from T cells, B-cell-depleted T cells, or PBMCs.

Original processing methods: The authors estimated nucleated cell counts from reference gene primer amplification. Only in-frame clones appear in the TCRdb table, and some are missing; sequencing was by immunoSEQ multiplex PCR. D and trimming come from the DNA, and the V and J calls and clone size come from that table. The sample records roughly 240,000 clones, around 87% being singletons. Per the germline V gene, CDR1 is SGHRS and CDR2 is YFSETQ. The V gene lost 1 base and the J gene lost 7 bases, with 7 bases spanning the gap. The CDR3 extends over 12 amino acids. The sample taken for sequencing was peripheral blood. This TCR derives from a man younger than 35 with active or convalescent COVID-19. The gene calls are TRBV5-1 and TRBJ2-3, with D uncertain. CDR3 protein: CASSLPENTQYF. CDR3 nucleotide sequence: TGCGCCAGCAGCTTGCCGGAGAATACGCAGTATTTT. Supplemented by reference TRBV5-1 and TRBJ2-3, the full variable domain reads KAGVTQTPRYLIKTRGQQVTLSCSPISGHRSVSWYQQTPGQGLQFLFEYFSETQRNKGNFPGRFSGRQFSNSRSEMNVSTLELGDSALYLCASSLPENTQYFGPGTRLTVL.